This T cell receptor (beta chain) comes out of a study of cytomegalovirus exposure and HLA in healthy donors. Study information: Genetic ancestry analysis placed around 76% of the 398 donors that were genotyped in the Caucasian-associated cluster.

60 Vbeta and 13 Jbeta primers were used in PCR. Data came from immunoSEQ multiplex PCR; TCRdb stores just in-frame clones and leaves some out. The sample records under 250,000 clones, approximately 78% being singletons. The study's findings and limits: Presence/absence analysis assumed near-uniform sequencing depth across donors. Of the V segments, some could not be distinguished, including TRBV6-2 and TRBV6-3, and were excluded.

Regarding this clone: Its cognate antigen is unknown.

The CDR3 loop spans 16 amino acids. The V end was cut by 4 bases, the J end by 0 bases, with 13 bases between. Germline V CDR1 and CDR2: MNHEY, SVGAGI. Sequenced material: PBMCs. The V call is TRBV6-5, the J call TRBJ2-1, with unresolved D. The TCR sequence derives from a woman in her thirties or forties in good health and CMV-seronegative. CDR3 in DNA: TGTGCCAGCAGTTCCTCGGGCCTAAGCTCCTACAATGAGCAGTTCTTC. Translated, it gives CASSSSGLSSYNEQFF.